This T cell receptor beta chain is from a study of OX40 agonist ivuxolimab in advanced cancers. Notes on the study in general: Nonresponders, in some cases, also had low normalized T-cell clonal expansion. Dosing at 0.1 to 3.0 mg/kg was accompanied by clonal expansion of CD4+ and CD8+ blood T cells by week 6. Expansion of clones was among the lowest in partial responders at 0.1-3.0 mg/kg.

In the case of this clone: Its target is not known.

The repertoire was sequenced with immunoSEQ multiplex PCR; TCRdb's copy has only in-frame clones and lacks some. The data hold some 66,000 clones, with roughly four fifths observed a single time. Germline V lookup: CDR1 MNHEY, CDR2 SMNVEV (reference sequence). V was shortened by 5 bases and J by 7 bases, with 14 bases between the two germline ends. The CDR3 length is 14 residues. The specimen comprised CD4+ or CD8+ T cells sorted from blood, sampled in a trial of the OX40 agonist ivuxolimab. This receptor was taken from an adult with an advanced solid tumor such as melanoma, head and neck, liver or kidney cancer. This rearrangement joins TRBV27 to TRBJ2-2, with D possibly matching TRBD2 (5 bases). CDR3 DNA sequence: TGTGCCAGCAGTACCGGGGTGACCATCGGGGAGCTGTTTTTT. It specifies CASSTGVTIGELFF.